This TCR beta chain originates from a study of regulatory T cells in long-lasting Graves disease. CDR3 regions were amplified by Arm-PCR using iRepertoire HTBI primers to build TCR beta libraries. TCRdb itself ran the multiplex PCR reads through MiXCR, one entry per CDR3 protein. The sample includes 510,000 or so distinct CDR3 sequences, approximately 12% of them seen just once. This clonotype was seen ten or more times. Its antigen is currently unknown. Whole-study results and caveats: Whereas about a thousand public clonotypes were shared by new patients, persistent patients shared more, at around 2,700.

Time point in this sample: newly diagnosed GD, antithyroid drugs for less than 3 months. Extracted RNA from PBMCs served as the source of the TCR library. This CDR3 contains 16 residues. CDR1 and CDR2 from the germline V gene are ENHRY and SYGVKD. V lost 6 bases and J lost 8; bases outside the gene matches: 13. These data also formed part of another study, on T cells in Graves' hyperthyroidism and ophthalmopathy. From that report: The HTBI primer set was used in a first-round RT-PCR of the TCR CDR3.

The specimen comprised peripheral blood mononuclear cells (PBMCs), sampled at new diagnosis, from a patient treated with antithyroid drugs. The sequence derives from a woman aged 25 to 39 with Graves disease. The chain has TRBV10-3 and TRBJ1-6, with 7 bases that match TRBD1. As DNA, the CDR3 is TGTGCCATCAGACCTGACAGGGCGTACGGGGATTCACCCCTCCACTTT. This gives the protein CAIRPDRAYGDSPLHF.